Given below is one T cell receptor (beta chain) in context. What it binds is unknown. Everyone who donated was a healthy bone marrow donor. These data belong to a study of cytomegalovirus exposure and HLA in healthy donors. Findings of the study overall: Cytomegalovirus association was assigned to more than 150 TCR beta chains. TRBV6-2, TRBV6-3 and some other V segments were unresolvable in 87-base-pair reads.

Amplification used 60 Vbeta primers and 13 Jbeta primers. Produced via immunoSEQ multiplex PCR; TCRdb's table is partial and in-frame only. Here the sample spans under 200,000 clones, around 75% being singletons. The CDR3 covers 13 residues. The germline V gene has CDR1 SGHVS and CDR2 FNYEAQ. Trimming took 5 bases from V and 6 from J, leaving 12 bases between them. The specimen sequenced was PBMCs. The chain employs TRBV7-6 and TRBJ2-3; D gene unclear. The receptor comes from a woman in her fifties or sixties in good health and CMV-seropositive. DNA for the CDR3: TGTGCCAGCAGCCTGGGCCCCTCGGATACGCAGTATTTT. Its translation: CASSLGPSDTQYF.